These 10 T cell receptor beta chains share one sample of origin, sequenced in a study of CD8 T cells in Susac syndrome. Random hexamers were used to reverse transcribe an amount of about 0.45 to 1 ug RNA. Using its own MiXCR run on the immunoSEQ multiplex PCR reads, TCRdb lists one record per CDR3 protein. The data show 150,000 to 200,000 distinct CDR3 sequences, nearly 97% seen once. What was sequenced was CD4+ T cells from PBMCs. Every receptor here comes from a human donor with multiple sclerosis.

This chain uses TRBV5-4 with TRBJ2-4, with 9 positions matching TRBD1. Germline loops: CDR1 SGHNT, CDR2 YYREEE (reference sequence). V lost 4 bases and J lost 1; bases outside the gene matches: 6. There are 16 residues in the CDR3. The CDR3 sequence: CASSPGTGRAKNIQYF. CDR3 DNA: TGTGCCAGCAGCCCCGGGACAGGGAGGGCCAAAAACATTCAGTACTTC.

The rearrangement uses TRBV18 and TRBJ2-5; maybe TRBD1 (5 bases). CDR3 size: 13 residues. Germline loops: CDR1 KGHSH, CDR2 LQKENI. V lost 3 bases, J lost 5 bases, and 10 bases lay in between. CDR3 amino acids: CASSPAGRETQYF. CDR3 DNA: TGTGCCAGCTCACCGGCAGGGCGGGAGACCCAGTACTTC.

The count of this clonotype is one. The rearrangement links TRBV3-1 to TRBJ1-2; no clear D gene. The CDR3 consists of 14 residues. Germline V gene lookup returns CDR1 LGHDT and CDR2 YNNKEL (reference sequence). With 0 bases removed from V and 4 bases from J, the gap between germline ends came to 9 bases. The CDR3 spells CASSQDPGPYGYTF. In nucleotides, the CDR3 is TGTGCCAGCAGCCAAGATCCAGGACCCTATGGCTACACCTTC.

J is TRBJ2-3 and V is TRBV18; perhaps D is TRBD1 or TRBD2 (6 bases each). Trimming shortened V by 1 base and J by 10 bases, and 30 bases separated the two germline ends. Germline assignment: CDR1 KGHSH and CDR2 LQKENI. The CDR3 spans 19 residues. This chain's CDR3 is CASSPLVGGEGFSNNAQYF. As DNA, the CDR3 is TGTGCCAGCTCACCACTCGTCGGGGGCGAGGGATTTTCGAATAATGCGCAGTATTTT.

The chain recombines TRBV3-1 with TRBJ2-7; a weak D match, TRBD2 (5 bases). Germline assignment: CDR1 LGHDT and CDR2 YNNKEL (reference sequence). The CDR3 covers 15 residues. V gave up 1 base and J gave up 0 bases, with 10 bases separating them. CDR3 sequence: CASSQGRDSSYEQYF. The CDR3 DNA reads TGTGCCAGCAGCCAAGGACGGGATTCCTCCTACGAGCAGTACTTC.

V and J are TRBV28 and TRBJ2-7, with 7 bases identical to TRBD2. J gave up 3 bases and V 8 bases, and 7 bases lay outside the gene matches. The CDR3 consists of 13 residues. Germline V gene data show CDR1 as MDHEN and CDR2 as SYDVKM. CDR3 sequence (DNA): TGTGCCAGCGAGGGAGGGAACTTCTACGAGCAGTACTTC. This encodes CASEGGNFYEQYF.

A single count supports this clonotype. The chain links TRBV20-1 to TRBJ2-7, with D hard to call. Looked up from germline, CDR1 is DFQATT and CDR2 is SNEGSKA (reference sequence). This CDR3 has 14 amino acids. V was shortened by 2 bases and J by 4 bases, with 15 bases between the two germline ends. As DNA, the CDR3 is TGCAGTGCTAGAACGCCCGGCCTCCGGTACGAGCAGTACTTC. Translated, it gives CSARTPGLRYEQYF.

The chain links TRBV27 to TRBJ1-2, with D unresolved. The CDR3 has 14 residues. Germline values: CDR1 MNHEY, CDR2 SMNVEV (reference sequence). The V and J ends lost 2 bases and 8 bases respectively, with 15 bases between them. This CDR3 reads CASSLGRLRGGYTF. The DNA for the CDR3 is TGTGCCAGCAGTTTAGGAAGGTTAAGAGGGGGCTACACCTTC.

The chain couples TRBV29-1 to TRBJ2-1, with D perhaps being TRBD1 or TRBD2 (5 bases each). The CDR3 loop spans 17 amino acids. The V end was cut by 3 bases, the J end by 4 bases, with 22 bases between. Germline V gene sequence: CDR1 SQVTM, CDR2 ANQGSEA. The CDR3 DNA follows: TGCAGCGTTGACAGCGGACAACCCACAAACCAATACAATGAGCAGTTCTTC. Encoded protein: CSVDSGQPTNQYNEQFF.

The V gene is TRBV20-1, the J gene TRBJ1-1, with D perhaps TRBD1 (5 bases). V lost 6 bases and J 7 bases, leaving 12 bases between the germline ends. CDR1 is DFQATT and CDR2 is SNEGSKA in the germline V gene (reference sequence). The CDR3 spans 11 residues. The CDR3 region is CSALNGGEAFF. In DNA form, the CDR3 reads TGCAGTGCCCTAAACGGGGGTGAAGCTTTCTTT.